This T cell receptor (beta chain) appears in the sequencing data of a study of blood T cells in healthy people across ages. V lost 6 bases and J lost 5; bases outside the gene matches: 8. This CDR3 is built from 15 residues. Study-wide results and caveats: There were more naive CD4+ cells and higher diversity in long-lived donors than in aged donors.

Total RNA was isolated from each sample in quantities of at least 5 micrograms. For the second PCR, which ran for 7 to 11 cycles, a sample-barcoded 5' primer and a J-beta primer mix were used. MiXCR, run by TCRdb on the 5' RACE reads, gives a single entry per CDR3 protein. The repertoire has 1,800,000 or so distinct CDR3 sequences, 35% to 50% of them found once; the top ten carry under 30%. This clonotype has just a few counts. Its antigen is unknown. Source material: blood. This clonotype was obtained from a human donor in good health. The chain uses TRBV12-3 or TRBV12-4 and TRBJ2-2; 8 nucleotides agree with TRBD2. This chain's CDR3 is CASSLRGGMTGELFF. CDR3 nucleotides: TGTGCCAGCAGCTTACGGGGGGGCATGACCGGGGAGCTGTTTTTT.